This entry concerns a single T cell receptor beta chain. The antigen is undetermined. Each CDR3 protein is one row after TCRdb ran MiXCR on the 5' RACE reads. In the table there are roughly 480,000 distinct CDR3 sequences, approximately 25% of which are singletons. The data belong to a study of identical twins. Study outcomes and limitations: Insertions ran lower in abundant cord blood beta clonotypes, though not in memory repertoires. Out-of-frame alpha sequences shared by twins were enriched for low generation probability. Model-predicted out-of-frame TCR alpha sharing fell below observed values in monozygotic twins.

CDR3 size: 15 residues. The germline V and J ends were trimmed by 0 bases and 1 base, with 9 bases remaining between them. Germline V gene lookup returns CDR1 SGHRS and CDR2 YFSETQ. The sample also formed part of further work on T cells expressing NK-cell markers.

V and J are TRBV5-1 and TRBJ2-3; a weak D match, TRBD2 (5 bases). Sequencing input: CD4+ T cells sorted from blood. This receptor was obtained from a woman aged 18-29 years in good health. For the CDR3, the DNA is TGCGCCAGCAGCTTGGCGTGGGGAGGCACAGATACGCAGTATTTT. As protein: CASSLAWGGTDTQYF.